This passage covers 28 T cell receptor beta chains from one sample sequenced in a study of T cell responses to AZD1222 COVID-19 vaccine. The repertoire was sequenced with immunoSEQ multiplex PCR; TCRdb's copy has only in-frame clones and lacks some. The sample yields 150,000 to 200,000 clones, about 90% seen once. The specimen comprised peripheral blood, sampled on day 0 of AZD1222 vaccination. Every receptor here comes from an adult in good health.

This chain joins TRBV28 and TRBJ2-7; maybe TRBD1 (6 bases). The CDR3 consists of 15 residues. Germline V lookup: CDR1 MDHEN, CDR2 SYDVKM. V was shortened by 1 base and J by 6 bases, with 16 bases between the two germline ends. The CDR3 DNA follows: TGTGCCAGCAGTTTATCTGTGGGGGCGCGCTCCGAGCAGTACTTC. This translates into CASSLSVGARSEQYF. Filled out from reference TRBV28 and TRBJ2-7, the complete variable domain reads DVKVTQSSRYLVKRTGEKVFLECVQDMDHENMFWYRQDPGLGLRLIYFSYDVKMKEKGDIPEGYSVSREKKERFSLILESASTNQTSMYLCASSLSVGARSEQYFGPGTRLTVT.

This clone was recorded a few times. The chain employs TRBV19 and TRBJ1-5, with D possibly TRBD1 on 6 matching bases. Trimming pared 10 bases from V and 5 bases from J, leaving 15 bases between. This CDR3 is built from 13 residues. Looked up from germline, CDR1 is LNHDA and CDR2 is SQIVND (reference sequence). The DNA of the CDR3 is TGTGCCACCCGGGGCGGGGGCTATCAGCCCCAGCATTTT. It yields the protein CATRGGGYQPQHF.

The chain recombines TRBV27 with TRBJ2-1; D is perhaps TRBD1 or TRBD2 (6 bases each). Germline-derived CDR1 and CDR2 are MNHEY and SMNVEV (reference sequence). V was cut by 7 bases and J by 10 bases, with 23 bases left in between. The CDR3 runs 15 residues. In DNA form, the CDR3 reads TGTGCCAGCATCCAAGGAGGGGGAGTTTTAGGCGAGCAGTTCTTC. Its protein product is CASIQGGGVLGEQFF.

This chain joins TRBV3-1 (or the pseudogene TRBV3-2) and TRBJ1-2; no reliable D call. V was cut by 1 base and J by 2 bases, with 8 bases left in between. This CDR3 has 14 amino acids. Looked up from germline, CDR1 is LGHDT and CDR2 is YNNKEL (reference sequence). The CDR3 coding sequence is TGTGCCAGCAGCCAAGGGCAGATCAACTATGGCTACACCTTC. This sequence encodes CASSQGQINYGYTF.

The rearrangement links TRBV11-2 to TRBJ1-1; D is undetermined. This CDR3 region has 14 residues. CDR1 and CDR2 from the germline V gene are SGHAT and FQNNGV. V lost 5 bases and J 0 bases, leaving 10 bases between the germline ends. The CDR3 protein is CASSHLGMNTEAFF. The CDR3 DNA reads TGTGCCAGCAGCCATTTGGGGATGAACACTGAAGCTTTCTTT.

This chain links TRBV6-1 with TRBJ1-5, with TRBD1 identical over 7 bases. The CDR3 contains 16 residues. The V gene end was trimmed by 4 bases and the J gene end by 0 bases; junction bases not matched to a gene: 6. Per germline, CDR1 MNHNS and CDR2 SASEGT. The CDR3 protein is CASSGKGQISNQPQHF. CDR3 coding DNA: TGTGCCAGCAGTGGAAAGGGACAGATTAGCAATCAGCCCCAGCATTTT.

On this clone: The same CDR3 can be traced to other DNA sequences in this sample. This chain uses TRBV30 with TRBJ2-1, with D possibly being TRBD1 (5 bases). CDR3 size: 12 residues. Deletions cut 0 bases from V and 10 bases from J, with 10 bases between. The germline V gene has CDR1 GTSNPN and CDR2 SVGIG (reference sequence). The CDR3 reads CAWSVQGKEQFF. CDR3 sequence (DNA): TGTGCCTGGAGTGTCCAGGGAAAAGAGCAGTTCTTC.

The chain employs TRBV7-7 and TRBJ2-2; no clear D. This CDR3 is built from 15 residues. V lost 5 bases and J 0 bases, leaving 10 bases between the germline ends. The germline gives CDR1 SSHAT, CDR2 FNYEAQ (reference sequence). The DNA of the CDR3 is TGTGCCAGCAGCCCTCAGGTTACGAACACCGGGGAGCTGTTTTTT. It specifies CASSPQVTNTGELFF. Complete variable domain (other parts from reference TRBV7-7 and TRBJ2-2): GAGVSQSPRYKVTKRGQDVTLRCDPISSHATLYWYQQALGQGPEFLTYFNYEAQPDKSGLPSDRFSAERPEGSISTLTIQRTEQRDSAMYRCASSPQVTNTGELFFGEGSRLTVL.

The chain uses TRBV5-6 and TRBJ1-6, with 7 bases fitting TRBD1. Looked up from germline, CDR1 is SGHDT and CDR2 is YYEEEE. The trim removed 4 bases at V and 7 bases at J, leaving 14 bases unmatched. The CDR3 covers 17 residues. The CDR3 region is CASSQLGQAHLNSPLHF. CDR3 sequence (DNA): TGTGCCAGCAGCCAACTTGGACAGGCGCACCTCAATTCACCCCTCCACTTT.

This rearrangement joins TRBV27 to TRBJ2-7, with unresolved D. V gave up 3 bases and J gave up 2 bases, with 14 bases separating them. The CDR3 loop spans 15 amino acids. Germline V gives CDR1 MNHEY, CDR2 SMNVEV (reference sequence). The CDR3 reads CASSLKGVQPYEQYF. DNA for the CDR3: TGTGCCAGCAGTTTGAAGGGCGTCCAACCCTACGAGCAGTACTTC.

The chain links TRBV3-1 (or the pseudogene TRBV3-2) to TRBJ2-3; 14 bases line up with TRBD2. The CDR3 runs 19 residues. Per the germline V gene, CDR1 is LGHDT and CDR2 is YNNKEL (reference sequence). With 4 bases clipped from V and 0 bases from J, the junction kept 9 bases outside the gene matches. CDR3 bases: TGTGCCAGCAGCCCTGGGACTAGCGGGGGATTTTCTAGCACAGATACGCAGTATTTT. Translating it yields CASSPGTSGGFSSTDTQYF.

The V call is TRBV27, the J call TRBJ2-4; TRBD1 might be the D (5 bases). The CDR3 contains 15 residues. Per the germline V gene, CDR1 is MNHEY and CDR2 is SMNVEV (reference sequence). The V and J ends lost 8 bases and 4 bases respectively, with 18 bases between them. Written as DNA, the CDR3 is TGTGCCAGCTCACCCGCCGACAGCAAGAAAAACATTCAGTACTTC. Protein: CASSPADSKKNIQYF.

This clone appeared once. V gene TRBV7-3 combines with J gene TRBJ2-7; 13 nucleotides match TRBD2. This CDR3 has 15 residues. Trimming took 5 bases from V and 6 from J; bases not matched to a gene: 7. CDR1 is SGHTA and CDR2 is FQGTGA in the germline V gene. DNA of the CDR3: TGTGCCAGCAGCCCGGGACTAGCGGGATGGGGCGAGCAGTACTTC. The encoded protein is CASSPGLAGWGEQYF.

This chain's CDR3 is CAWSPNANYGYTF. The CDR3, as DNA: TGTGCCTGGAGTCCCAATGCTAACTATGGCTACACCTTC. The chain joins TRBV30 to TRBJ1-2, with D uncertain. The V end lost 2 bases, the J end lost 0 bases, and 7 bases lay between the germline ends. The germline CDR1 and CDR2 sequences are GTSNPN and SVGIG (reference sequence). The CDR3 length is 13 residues.

The rearrangement uses TRBV30 and TRBJ1-1; a possible D gene is TRBD1 (5 bases). Trimming pared 0 bases from V and 6 bases from J, leaving 8 bases between. Germline-derived CDR1 and CDR2 are GTSNPN and SVGIG (reference sequence). The length of the CDR3 is 12 residues. CDR3 residues: CAWSVGTPEAFF. CDR3 in DNA: TGTGCCTGGAGTGTAGGGACCCCTGAAGCTTTCTTT.

The chain recombines TRBV7-8 with TRBJ2-3, with 7 bases lining up with TRBD2. Germline lookup yields CDR1 SGHVS and CDR2 FQNEAQ. This CDR3 comprises 18 residues. V trimming: 1 base; J trimming: 8 bases; junction bases outside the gene matches: 18. The CDR3 reads CASSLGLRAGRGWATQYF. The CDR3 region has the DNA TGTGCCAGCAGCTTAGGCCTCCGGGCGGGGAGGGGATGGGCTACGCAGTATTTT.

The count of this clone is one. This chain uses TRBV18 with TRBJ2-1; 10 bases align to TRBD2. Trimming cost V 3 bases and J 4 bases; bases outside gene matches: 3. The CDR3 runs to 15 residues. CDR1 is KGHSH, CDR2 LQKENI, per germline. CDR3 sequence reads: CASSPGLAEYNEQFF. The CDR3 DNA is TGTGCCAGCTCACCTGGACTAGCGGAATACAATGAGCAGTTCTTC.

The CDR3 spells CSASFSSNQPQHF. The CDR3 DNA reads as TGCAGTGCTAGTTTCTCTAGCAATCAGCCCCAGCATTTT. The rearrangement joins TRBV20-1 to TRBJ1-5; D is unclear. Germline CDR1 reads DFQATT; CDR2 reads SNEGSKA (reference sequence). There are 13 residues in the CDR3. V lost 3 bases to trimming and J lost 0 bases, with 6 bases between them.

As DNA, the CDR3 is TGTGCCAGCAGCAAAGGAACAGGGGTCCCCTACGAGCAGTACTTC. Translating gives CASSKGTGVPYEQYF. The chain links TRBV21-1 to TRBJ2-7; whether TRBD1, the table's D call, matches the DNA was not checked. TRBV21-1 is reported as a pseudogene. CDR3 length equals 15 residues.

The chain carries TRBV6-5 and TRBJ2-7; D may be TRBD1 or TRBD2 (7 bases each). This CDR3 is built from 14 residues. Germline V gene sequence: CDR1 MNHEY, CDR2 SVGAGI. Trimming removed 6 bases from V and 9 bases from J, with 21 bases in between. The CDR3 sequence is CASSPRGRGPRQYF. The CDR3 nucleotides are TGTGCCAGCAGCCCGAGGGGGAGGGGGCCAAGGCAGTACTTC.

The chain couples TRBV2 to TRBJ2-7; 8 nucleotides match TRBD1. V shed 8 bases, J shed 0 bases, and the junction held 12 bases outside the gene matches. The CDR3 sequence is 16 residues long. Germline CDR1 reads SNHLY; CDR2 reads FYNNEI. The CDR3 reads CASVFTGGTLSYEQYF. Written as DNA, the CDR3 is TGTGCCAGCGTATTTACAGGGGGTACACTCTCCTACGAGCAGTACTTC.

The rearrangement uses TRBV19 and TRBJ1-2; 12 bases fit TRBD1. The germline gives CDR1 LNHDA, CDR2 SQIVND (reference sequence). The J segment lost 6 bases and the V segment lost 6 bases, leaving 14 bases of the junction unmatched. This CDR3 region has 17 residues. The CDR3 bases are TGTGCCAGTAGGACCCCGGGACAGGGGGCAAAGGGGAATGGCTACACCTTC. It codes for CASRTPGQGAKGNGYTF.

The CDR3 loop is CASSPEVNGWNQPQHF. The CDR3 DNA reads as TGTGCCAGCAGCCCGGAAGTTAATGGTTGGAATCAGCCCCAGCATTTT. The genes are TRBV5-7 and TRBJ1-5; D gene uncertain. TRBV5-7 is sorted into the ORF group, with uncertain function. The V and J ends lost 4 bases and 4 bases respectively, with 18 bases between them. The CDR3 runs 16 residues.

This chain uses TRBV19 with TRBJ2-7; the match to TRBD1 covers 8 bases. Per the germline V gene, CDR1 is LNHDA and CDR2 is SQIVND (reference sequence). The ends lost 1 base at V and 3 bases at J; junction bases unmatched: 14. The CDR3 length is 18 residues. This CDR3 reads CASSIALQDRDSHYEQYF. Here the CDR3 DNA reads TGTGCCAGTAGTATAGCCCTCCAGGACAGGGATTCCCACTACGAGCAGTACTTC.

The chain is built from TRBV2 and TRBJ1-5, with D possibly TRBD1 on 5 matching bases. Germline CDR1 SNHLY, CDR2 FYNNEI. The V end lost 2 bases, the J end lost 0 bases, and 20 bases lay between the germline ends. The CDR3 consists of 19 residues. DNA for the CDR3: TGTGCCAGCAGTGAATCAAACCAAGGGGCCTTACGTAGCAATCAGCCCCAGCATTTT. This sequence encodes CASSESNQGALRSNQPQHF. Supplemented by reference TRBV2 and TRBJ1-5, the full variable domain reads EPEVTQTPSHQVTQMGQEVILRCVPISNHLYFYWYRQILGQKVEFLVSFYNNEISEKSEIFDDQFSVERPDGSNFTLKIRSTKLEDSAMYFCASSESNQGALRSNQPQHFGDGTRLSIL.

J is TRBJ2-7 and V is TRBV10-3; unclear D gene. Per germline, CDR1 ENHRY and CDR2 SYGVKD. The CDR3 is 16 residues long. Trimming left V 4 bases short and J 0 bases short, with 16 bases between. CDR3 protein: CAISGPWAESSYEQYF. The DNA for the CDR3 is TGTGCCATCAGTGGGCCATGGGCGGAGAGCTCCTACGAGCAGTACTTC.

This chain uses TRBV28 with TRBJ1-2, with TRBD1 as a possible D gene (6 bases). Germline loops: CDR1 MDHEN, CDR2 SYDVKM. This CDR3 has 16 residues. V dropped 7 bases and J dropped 2 bases, with 20 bases sitting between them. CDR3 nucleotide sequence: TGTGCCAGCACTACGGGGGGAACCACAGGGAACTATGGCTACACCTTC. Amino acid sequence: CASTTGGTTGNYGYTF.

This sequence joins TRBV19 and TRBJ1-1; weak D call: TRBD1 (6 bases). Germline-derived CDR1 and CDR2 are LNHDA and SQIVND (reference sequence). V was trimmed by 4 bases and J by 3 bases, leaving 9 bases between them. The CDR3 runs 13 residues. CDR3 in amino acids: CASSTHRDTEAFF. In DNA, the CDR3 is TGTGCCAGTAGTACCCACAGGGACACTGAAGCTTTCTTT.